One and the same sample provided the 13 T cell receptor beta chains below, sequenced in a study of cytomegalovirus exposure and HLA in healthy donors. PCR primers comprised 60 Vbeta and 13 Jbeta primers. Here immunoSEQ multiplex PCR was the method, and the copy in TCRdb shows in-frame clones only, minus some. The sample includes some 120,000 clones, about 83% of them seen just once. The sequenced sample was PBMCs. The source of these receptors is a female donor in good health and CMV-seronegative.

This chain's CDR3 is CASRMDRGHSPLHF. CDR3 nucleotides: TGTGCCAGCAGGATGGACAGGGGTCATTCACCCCTCCACTTT. The genes are TRBV2 and TRBJ1-6, with 9 bases identical to TRBD1. CDR1 is SNHLY and CDR2 is FYNNEI in the germline V gene. This CDR3 has 14 residues. V lost 6 bases to trimming and J lost 8 bases; unmatched junction nucleotides: 5.

In nucleotides, the CDR3 is TGTGCCACCAGCAGACGACATTTCCCGGATGGCTACAATGAGCAGTTCTTC. It yields the protein CATSRRHFPDGYNEQFF. The genes are TRBV15 and TRBJ2-1; D is unresolved. V dropped 2 bases and J dropped 3 bases, with 17 bases sitting between them. Germline CDR1 LNHNV, CDR2 YYDKDF (reference sequence). There are 17 residues in the CDR3.

The J gene is TRBJ1-4, the V gene TRBV4-1, with D maybe TRBD1 (5 bases). V was pared by 0 bases and J by 7 bases, with 12 bases between. Germline V gene lookup returns CDR1 MGHRA and CDR2 YSYEKL. This CDR3 spans 15 amino acids. The CDR3 here is CASSQDGRAGEKLFF. CDR3 DNA: TGCGCCAGCAGCCAAGATGGCAGGGCCGGTGAAAAACTGTTTTTT.

About this clone: A junction boundary mismatches the germline segment, possibly from a read error. V is TRBV7-9 and J is TRBJ2-7; TRBD1 agrees at 7 bases. The CDR3 extends over 14 amino acids. Germline CDR1 and CDR2: SEHNR and FQNEAQ (reference sequence). The DNA of the CDR3 is TGTGCCAGCAGCTCGGACAGGCTATCCTACAAGCAGTACTTC. It translates to CASSSDRLSYKQYF.

The gene calls are TRBV19 and TRBJ1-2, with D perhaps TRBD1 (6 bases). The germline V and J ends were trimmed by 5 bases and 4 bases, with 11 bases remaining between them. The V gene's germline CDR1 is LNHDA and CDR2 SQIVND (reference sequence). The CDR3 has 13 amino acids. As DNA, the CDR3 is TGTGCCAGTAGTTTCCGGACAGCCTATGGCTACACCTTC. Translated: CASSFRTAYGYTF.

In this sample, this clone turned up once. The rearrangement joins TRBV11-2 to TRBJ1-1; weak D call: TRBD1 (5 bases). Trimming pared 5 bases from V and 4 bases from J, leaving 14 bases between. From germline, CDR1 is SGHAT and CDR2 FQNNGV. The CDR3 runs 14 residues. This chain's CDR3 is CASSAGLGGTEAFF. The DNA for the CDR3 is TGTGCCAGCAGCGCAGGGTTGGGTGGCACTGAAGCTTTCTTT. The full variable domain, in which reference TRBV11-2 and TRBJ1-1 provide the parts outside the CDR3, is EAGVAQSPRYKIIEKRQSVAFWCNPISGHATLYWYQQILGQGPKLLIQFQNNGVVDDSQLPKDRFSAERLKGVDSTLKIQPAKLEDSAVYLCASSAGLGGTEAFFGQGTRLTVV.

The rearrangement joins TRBV19 to TRBJ1-1; D is undetermined. Trimming stripped 3 bases from V and 1 base from J, with 12 bases between. CDR3 length: 15 amino acids. Germline loops: CDR1 LNHDA, CDR2 SQIVND (reference sequence). The DNA for the CDR3 is TGTGCCAGTAGTATGATACCGGGAGGGAACACTGAAGCTTTCTTT. This translates into CASSMIPGGNTEAFF.

This clone was seen a handful of times. This chain uses TRBV12-1 with TRBJ1-4; the table's D call, TRBD1, was not checked against the DNA. TRBV12-1 is a recognized pseudogene. This CDR3 comprises 15 residues. CDR3 loop: CASSFVGGYCEKLFF. The CDR3 coding sequence is TGTGCCAGCAGCTTTGTAGGGGGTTATTGCGAAAAACTGTTTTTT.

The chain joins TRBV16 to TRBJ2-7; TRBD2 might be the D (5 bases). CDR1 is KGHSY, CDR2 FQNENV, per germline. The V gene lost 4 bases and the J gene lost 2 bases, with 12 bases spanning the gap. The CDR3 contains 14 residues. CDR3 coding DNA: TGTGCCAGCAGCCTCCTCGGGATAACCTACGAGCAGTACTTC. Protein: CASSLLGITYEQYF.

Here the CDR3 DNA reads TGTGCCAGCAGTTCACAGGGGGCGAGCGCTTTCTTT. Its translation: CASSSQGASAFF. The chain is built from TRBV27 and TRBJ1-1, with 9 positions matching TRBD1. This CDR3 contains 12 residues. The V and J ends lost 4 bases and 11 bases, in that order; junction bases with no gene match: 5. Germline V gene lookup returns CDR1 MNHEY and CDR2 SMNVEV (reference sequence).

The count of this clone is one. V gene TRBV19 combines with J gene TRBJ2-5, with D perhaps matching TRBD2 (6 bases). Between the trimmed V and J ends, which lost 4 bases and 5 bases, there was a span of 8 bases. The CDR3 runs 12 residues. Germline lookup yields CDR1 LNHDA and CDR2 SQIVND (reference sequence). The CDR3 region is CASSNRGETQYF. The DNA for the CDR3 is TGTGCCAGTAGTAACCGGGGGGAGACCCAGTACTTC.

V usage is TRBV5-6 and J usage is TRBJ1-3; TRBD1 might be the D (6 bases). Deletions cut 1 base from V and 4 bases from J, with 9 bases between. CDR1 is SGHDT, CDR2 YYEEEE, per germline. This CDR3 contains 14 residues. CDR3 region: CASSLTGYGNTIYF. In DNA, the CDR3 is TGTGCCAGCAGCTTGACAGGGTACGGAAACACCATATATTTT.

The V and J genes are TRBV2 and TRBJ2-6, with D uncertain. Trimming left V 2 bases short and J 1 base short, with 9 bases between. Germline V gene sequence: CDR1 SNHLY, CDR2 FYNNEI. CDR3 length equals 16 residues. The CDR3 bases are TGTGCCAGCAGTGAATTGGGCAGATCTGGGGCCAACGTCCTGACTTTC. Its translation is CASSELGRSGANVLTF.